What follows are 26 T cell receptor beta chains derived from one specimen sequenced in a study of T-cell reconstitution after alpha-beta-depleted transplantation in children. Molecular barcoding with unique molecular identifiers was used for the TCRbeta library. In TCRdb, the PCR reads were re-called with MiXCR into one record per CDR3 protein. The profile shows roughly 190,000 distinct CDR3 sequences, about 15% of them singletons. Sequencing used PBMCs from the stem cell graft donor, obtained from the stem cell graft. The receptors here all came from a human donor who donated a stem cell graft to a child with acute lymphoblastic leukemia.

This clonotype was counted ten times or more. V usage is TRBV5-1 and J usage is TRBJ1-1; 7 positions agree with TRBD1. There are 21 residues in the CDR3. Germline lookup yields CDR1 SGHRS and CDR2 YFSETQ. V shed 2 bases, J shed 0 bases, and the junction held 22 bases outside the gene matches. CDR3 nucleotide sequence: TGCGCCAGCAGCTTATCAGGGAAGAGTCCTAGGGGGCCCTCTTTGAACACTGAAGCTTTCTTT. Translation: CASSLSGKSPRGPSLNTEAFF.

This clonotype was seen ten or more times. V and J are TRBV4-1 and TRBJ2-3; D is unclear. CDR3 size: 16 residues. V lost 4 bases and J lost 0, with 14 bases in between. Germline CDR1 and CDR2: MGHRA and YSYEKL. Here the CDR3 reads CASSRFGDASTDTQYF. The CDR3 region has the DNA TGCGCCAGCAGCCGTTTTGGAGACGCTAGCACAGATACGCAGTATTTT.

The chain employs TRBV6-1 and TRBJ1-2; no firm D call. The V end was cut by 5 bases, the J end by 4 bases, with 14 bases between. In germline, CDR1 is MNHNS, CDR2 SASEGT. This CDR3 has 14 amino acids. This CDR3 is CASSPRPGGYGYTF. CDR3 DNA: TGTGCCAGCAGTCCCCGGCCCGGCGGCTATGGCTACACCTTC.

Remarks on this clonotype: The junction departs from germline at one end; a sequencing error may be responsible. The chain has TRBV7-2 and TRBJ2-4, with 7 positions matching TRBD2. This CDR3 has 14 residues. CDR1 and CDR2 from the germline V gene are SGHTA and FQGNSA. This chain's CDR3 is CATRKGGVQNLQYF. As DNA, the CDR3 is TGTGCCACACGGAAGGGAGGGGTCCAAAACCTTCAGTACTTC.

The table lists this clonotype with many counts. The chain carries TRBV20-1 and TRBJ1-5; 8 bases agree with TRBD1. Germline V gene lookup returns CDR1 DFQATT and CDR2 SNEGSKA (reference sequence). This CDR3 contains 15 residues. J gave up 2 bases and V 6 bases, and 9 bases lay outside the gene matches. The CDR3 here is CSAPGQDGGNQPQHF. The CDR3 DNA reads TGCAGTGCACCGGGACAGGATGGGGGCAATCAGCCCCAGCATTTT.

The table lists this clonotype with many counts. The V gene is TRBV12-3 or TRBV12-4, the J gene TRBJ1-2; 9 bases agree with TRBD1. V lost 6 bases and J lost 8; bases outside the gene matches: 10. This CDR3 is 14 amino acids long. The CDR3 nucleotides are TGTGCCAGCAGCGAGACAGGGGGACTTGAAGGCTACACCTTC. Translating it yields CASSETGGLEGYTF.

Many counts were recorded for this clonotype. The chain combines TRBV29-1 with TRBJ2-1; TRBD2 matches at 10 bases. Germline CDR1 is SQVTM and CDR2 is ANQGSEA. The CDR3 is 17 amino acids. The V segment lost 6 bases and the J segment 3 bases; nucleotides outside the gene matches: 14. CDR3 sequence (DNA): TGCAGCGTAGGACCCACTTTTAGGACTAGCGGCTACAATGAGCAGTTCTTC. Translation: CSVGPTFRTSGYNEQFF.

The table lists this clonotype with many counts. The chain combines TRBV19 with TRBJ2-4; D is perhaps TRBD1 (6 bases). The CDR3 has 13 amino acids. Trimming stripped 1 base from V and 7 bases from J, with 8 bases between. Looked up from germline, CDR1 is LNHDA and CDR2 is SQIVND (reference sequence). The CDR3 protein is CASSIGQENIQYF. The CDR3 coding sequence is TGTGCCAGTAGTATAGGACAGGAGAACATTCAGTACTTC. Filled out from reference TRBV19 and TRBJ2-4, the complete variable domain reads DGGITQSPKYLFRKEGQNVTLSCEQNLNHDAMYWYRQDPGQGLRLIYYSQIVNDFQKGDIAEGYSVSREKKESFPLTVTSAQKNPTAFYLCASSIGQENIQYFGAGTRLSVL.

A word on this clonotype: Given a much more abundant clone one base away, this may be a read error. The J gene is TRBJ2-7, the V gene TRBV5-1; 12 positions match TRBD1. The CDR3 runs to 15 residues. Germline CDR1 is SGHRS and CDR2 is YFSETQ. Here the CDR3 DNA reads TGCGCCAGCAGCTTGGCCGGGACAGGGGGCTCCGAGCATTACTTC. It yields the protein CASSLAGTGGSEHYF.

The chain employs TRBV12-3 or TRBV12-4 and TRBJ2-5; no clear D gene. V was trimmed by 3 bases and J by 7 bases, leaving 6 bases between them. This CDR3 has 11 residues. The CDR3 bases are TGTGCCAGCAGTTTTAGGACGACCCAGTACTTC. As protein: CASSFRTTQYF.

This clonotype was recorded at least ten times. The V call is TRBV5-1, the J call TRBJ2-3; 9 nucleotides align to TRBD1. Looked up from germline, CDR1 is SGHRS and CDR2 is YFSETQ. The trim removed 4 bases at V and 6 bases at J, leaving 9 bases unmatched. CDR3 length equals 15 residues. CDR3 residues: CASSGSTGGADTQYF. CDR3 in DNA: TGCGCCAGCAGCGGTAGTACAGGGGGCGCGGATACGCAGTATTTT.

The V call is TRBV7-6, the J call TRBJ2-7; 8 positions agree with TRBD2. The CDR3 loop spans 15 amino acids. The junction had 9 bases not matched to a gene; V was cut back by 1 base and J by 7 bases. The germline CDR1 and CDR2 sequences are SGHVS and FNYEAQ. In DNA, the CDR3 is TGTGCCAGCAGCTTAGACCGAGCGGGAGTAAGGGAGCAGTACTTC. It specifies CASSLDRAGVREQYF.

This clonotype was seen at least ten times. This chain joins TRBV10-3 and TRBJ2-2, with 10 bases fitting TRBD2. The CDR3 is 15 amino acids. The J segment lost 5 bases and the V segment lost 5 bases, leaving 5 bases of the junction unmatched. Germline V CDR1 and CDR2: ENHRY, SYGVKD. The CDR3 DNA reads TGTGCCATCAGTCCTAGCGGGAGCGGGACCGGGGAGCTGTTTTTT. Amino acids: CAISPSGSGTGELFF.

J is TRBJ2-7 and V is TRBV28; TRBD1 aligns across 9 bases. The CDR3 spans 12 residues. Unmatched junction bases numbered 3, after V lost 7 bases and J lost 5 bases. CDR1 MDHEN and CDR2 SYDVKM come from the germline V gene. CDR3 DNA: TGTGCCAGCAACAGGGGGCAGAACGAGCAGTACTTC. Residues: CASNRGQNEQYF.

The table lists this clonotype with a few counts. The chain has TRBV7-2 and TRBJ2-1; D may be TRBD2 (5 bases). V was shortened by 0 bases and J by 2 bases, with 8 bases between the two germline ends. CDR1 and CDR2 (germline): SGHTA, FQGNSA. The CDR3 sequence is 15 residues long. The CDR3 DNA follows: TGTGCCAGCAGCTTAGCGGGAGCCCCCTACAATGAGCAGTTCTTC. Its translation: CASSLAGAPYNEQFF.

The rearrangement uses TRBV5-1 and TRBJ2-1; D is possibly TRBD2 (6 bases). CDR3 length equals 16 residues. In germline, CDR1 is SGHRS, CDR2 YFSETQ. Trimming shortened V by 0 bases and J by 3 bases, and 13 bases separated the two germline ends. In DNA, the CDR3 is TGCGCCAGCAGCTTGGGCGGGGCTGTAAGCTACAATGAGCAGTTCTTC. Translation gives CASSLGGAVSYNEQFF.

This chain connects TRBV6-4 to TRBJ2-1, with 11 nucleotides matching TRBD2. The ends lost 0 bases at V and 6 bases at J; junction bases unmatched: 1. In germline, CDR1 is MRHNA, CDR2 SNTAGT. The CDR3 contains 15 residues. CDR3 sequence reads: CASSDSTSGSNEQFF. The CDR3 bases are TGTGCCAGCAGTGACTCTACTAGCGGGAGCAATGAGCAGTTCTTC.

The CDR3 DNA sequence: TGTGCCATCAGTCCCCGGACTAGCGGGCCTACCTACAATGAGCAGTTCTTC. Protein product: CAISPRTSGPTYNEQFF. The chain links TRBV10-3 to TRBJ2-1, with 11 bases matching TRBD2. CDR1 is ENHRY, CDR2 SYGVKD, per germline. V shed 5 bases, J shed 2 bases, and the junction held 8 bases outside the gene matches. The CDR3 contains 17 residues.

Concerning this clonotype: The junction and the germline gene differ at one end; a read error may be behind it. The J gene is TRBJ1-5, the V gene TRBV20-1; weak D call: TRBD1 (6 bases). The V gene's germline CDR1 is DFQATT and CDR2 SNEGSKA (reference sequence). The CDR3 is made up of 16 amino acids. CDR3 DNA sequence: TGCTGTGCTAGAGATGGGGGCCAGGGAGGCAATCAGCCCCAGCATTTT. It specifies CCARDGGQGGNQPQHF.

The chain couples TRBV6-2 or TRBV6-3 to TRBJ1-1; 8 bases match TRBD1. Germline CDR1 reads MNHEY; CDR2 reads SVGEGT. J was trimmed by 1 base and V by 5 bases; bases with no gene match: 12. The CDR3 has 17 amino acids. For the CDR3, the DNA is TGTGCCAGCAGTGACCCCCCCGGGACAGGCCCGAACACTGAAGCTTTCTTT. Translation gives CASSDPPGTGPNTEAFF.

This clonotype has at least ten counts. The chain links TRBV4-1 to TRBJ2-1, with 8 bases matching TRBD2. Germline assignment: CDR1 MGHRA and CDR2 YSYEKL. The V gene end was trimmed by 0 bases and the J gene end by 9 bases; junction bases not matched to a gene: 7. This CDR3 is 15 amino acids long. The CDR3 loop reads CASSQEPGTRIEQFF. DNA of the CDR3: TGCGCCAGCAGCCAAGAACCCGGGACTAGAATTGAGCAGTTCTTC.

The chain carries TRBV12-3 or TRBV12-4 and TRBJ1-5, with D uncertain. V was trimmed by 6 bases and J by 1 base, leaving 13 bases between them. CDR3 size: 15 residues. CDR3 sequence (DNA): TGTGCCAGCAGCTACCATAGAAGAAGCAATCAGCCCCAGCATTTT. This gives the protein CASSYHRRSNQPQHF.

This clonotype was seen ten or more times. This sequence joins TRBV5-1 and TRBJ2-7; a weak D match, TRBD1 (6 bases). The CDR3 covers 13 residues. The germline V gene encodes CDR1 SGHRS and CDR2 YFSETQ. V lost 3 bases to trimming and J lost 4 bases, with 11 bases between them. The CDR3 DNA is TGCGCCAGCAGCTCAACAGGGATTTACGAGCAGTACTTC. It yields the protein CASSSTGIYEQYF.

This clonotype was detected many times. CDR3: CSAGQDADTGELFF. In nucleotides, the CDR3 is TGCAGCGCGGGACAGGATGCGGACACCGGGGAGCTGTTTTTT. The chain couples TRBV29-1 to TRBJ2-2, with 8 bases identical to TRBD1. This CDR3 spans 14 amino acids. Germline V CDR1 and CDR2: SQVTM, ANQGSEA. The V and J ends lost 7 bases and 3 bases, in that order; junction bases with no gene match: 7.

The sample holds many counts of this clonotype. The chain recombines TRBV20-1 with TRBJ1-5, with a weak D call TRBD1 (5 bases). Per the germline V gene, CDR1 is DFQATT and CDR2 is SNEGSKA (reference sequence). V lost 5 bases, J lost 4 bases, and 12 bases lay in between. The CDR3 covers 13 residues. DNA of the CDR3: TGCAGTGCTCCCAGGGAAGGGAATCAGCCCCAGCATTTT. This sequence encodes CSAPREGNQPQHF.

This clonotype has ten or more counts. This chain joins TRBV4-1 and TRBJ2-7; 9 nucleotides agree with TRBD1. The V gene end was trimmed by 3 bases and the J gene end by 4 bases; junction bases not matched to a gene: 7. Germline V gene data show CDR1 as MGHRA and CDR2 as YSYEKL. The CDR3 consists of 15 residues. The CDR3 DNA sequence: TGCGCCAGCAGCCATGGGGGACAGGGTGGGTACGAGCAGTACTTC. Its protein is CASSHGGQGGYEQYF.